The rows below give T cell receptor beta chains drawn from one sample of a study of cytomegalovirus exposure and HLA in healthy donors. Produced via immunoSEQ multiplex PCR; TCRdb's table is partial and in-frame only. The table shows about 160,000 clones, with around 84% occurring only once. Sequenced sample: PBMCs. All receptors derive from a man younger than 35 in good health and CMV-seronegative. Each CDR3 is given with its conserved first and last residue. The D gene is left open where the match is weak. Size is omitted from some rows. Given values are once, few, many or a class for expanded clones.

length	J	D	size	V	DNA	CDR3
14	TRBJ1-1	.	.	TRBV2	TGTGCCAGCAGTGGGTTGGCGGGCGGCTCTGAAGCTTTCTTT	CASSGLAGGSEAFF
15	TRBJ2-5	TRBD2	.	TRBV5-1	TGCGCCAGCACCGGTAGCGGGGGGGCTTTGGAGACCCAGTACTTC	CASTGSGGALETQYF
14	TRBJ2-2	TRBD2	once	TRBV11-3	TGTGCCAGCAGTCCTCGTCTAGCGGCCGGGGAGCTGTTTTTT	CASSPRLAAGELFF
14	TRBJ2-3	.	.	TRBV7-9	TGTGCCAGCAGCTCCCAGTCAGGGCCAGATACGCAGTATTTT	CASSSQSGPDTQYF
16	TRBJ1-3	TRBD1	.	TRBV27	TGTGCCAGCAGTCTCCCCGGGACAGGGCTTCGAAACACCATATATTTT	CASSLPGTGLRNTIYF
13	TRBJ1-3	.	.	TRBV6-5	TGTGCCAGCAGTCGGACAGCTGGAAACACCATATATTTT	CASSRTAGNTIYF
15	TRBJ1-3	.	.	TRBV9	TGTGCCAGCAGCGTAGGGCAGGCGGGCGGAAACACCATATATTTT	CASSVGQAGGNTIYF
14	TRBJ2-3	.	.	TRBV30	TGTGCCTGGAGCCCCCAGTGGCGGGCAGATACGCAGTATTTT	CAWSPQWRADTQYF
15	TRBJ2-5	TRBD2	.	TRBV30	TGTGCCTGGAGTTTGGCTAGCGGGGGTCAAGAGACCCAGTACTTC	CAWSLASGGQETQYF
16	TRBJ1-2	.	.	TRBV4-1	TGCGCCAGCAGCCACCTCGGGACCCTCGAGGGGGATGGCTACACCTTC	CASSHLGTLEGDGYTF
16	TRBJ2-3	TRBD2	.	TRBV7-8	TGTGCCAGCAGCTTTGCGGGGGGCCCTTCAACAGATACGCAGTATTTT	CASSFAGGPSTDTQYF
14	TRBJ1-5	.	.	TRBV6-1	TGTGCCACCCGGACATTCTATAGCAATCAGCCCCAGCATTTT	CATRTFYSNQPQHF
14	TRBJ1-5	TRBD1	few	TRBV27	TGTGCCAGCAGGGGGACAGATAGCAATCAGCCCCAGCATTTT	CASRGTDSNQPQHF
19	TRBJ2-1	TRBD2	few	TRBV7-9	TGTTCCAGCAGCTTAGGTCGTCTAGCGGGGGTACTGACCTACAATGAGCAGTTCTTC	CSSSLGRLAGVLTYNEQFF
15	TRBJ1-6	.	.	TRBV6-1	TGTGCCAGCAGCCAAAGCGTCACCTATAATTCACCCCTCCACTTT	CASSQSVTYNSPLHF
14	TRBJ2-7	TRBD2	.	TRBV11-2	TGTGCCAGCAGCACGATGGCGGGAGACTACGAGCAGTACTTC	CASSTMAGDYEQYF
15	TRBJ2-1	.	.	TRBV14	TGTGCCAGCAGCCAAGAAGTAATCGGTTACAATGAGCAGTTCTTC	CASSQEVIGYNEQFF
13	TRBJ2-2	.	.	TRBV6-4	TGTGCCAGCAGTGACGGTGGGGCAGGGGAGCTGTTTTTT	CASSDGGAGELFF
13	TRBJ1-5	TRBD1	.	TRBV25-1	TGTGCCAGCGGACAGGGTAGCAATCAGCCCCAGCATTTT	CASGQGSNQPQHF
12	TRBJ2-7	.	once	TRBV6-1	TGTGCCAGCAGTGAGTGGAGGAACGAGCAGTACTTC	CASSEWRNEQYF
17	TRBJ2-7	TRBD1	.	TRBV7-9	TGTGCCAGCAGCGTCCCGGGACAGGGGGTGATCCCCTACGAGCAGTACTTC	CASSVPGQGVIPYEQYF
14	TRBJ2-7	.	.	TRBV6-5	TGTGCCAGCAGTTACGAAACAGCCTCTTACGAGCAGTACTTC	CASSYETASYEQYF